A selection of T cell receptor beta chains follows, all from one sample in a study of blood T cell repertoires in COVID-19. Libraries were prepared by immunoSEQ multiplex PCR; TCRdb keeps only in-frame clonotypes and omits some of them. This repertoire shows 250,000 to 350,000 clones, about 81% found once; its top ten account for approximately 1.5%. Material for sequencing was peripheral blood. These receptors originate from a human donor with COVID-19, enrolled during active disease. The donor label of this sample is uncertain. The CDR3 runs from the conserved cysteine through the conserved F or W. Fields, in order: V gene, J gene, D gene, CDR3 length, clone size, CDR3 protein, CDR3 DNA. The D gene is left open where the match is weak. A row's size may be missing; if present it is once, few, many or a size class.

TRBV5-6	TRBJ1-6	NA	18	NA	CASSGTTGPSSYNSPLHF	TGTGCCAGCAGCGGGACGACAGGACCGAGCTCCTATAATTCACCCCTCCACTTT
TRBV19	TRBJ2-2	NA	17	NA	CASSTQALGADTGELFF	TGTGCCAGTAGTACCCAGGCCCTAGGGGCGGACACCGGGGAGCTGTTTTTT
TRBV7-2	TRBJ2-3	TRBD2	16	NA	CASSQVAGVRSDTQYF	TGTGCCAGCAGCCAAGTAGCGGGAGTTAGGTCAGATACGCAGTATTTT
TRBV7-9	TRBJ1-5	TRBD1	15	NA	CASSPDRGINQPQHF	TGTGCCAGCAGCCCGGACAGGGGGATCAATCAGCCCCAGCATTTT
TRBV28	TRBJ1-5	TRBD1	16	NA	CASSPSGTGVGQPQHF	TGTGCCAGCAGCCCCTCGGGGACAGGGGTGGGTCAGCCCCAGCATTTT
TRBV7-3	TRBJ2-2	NA	15	NA	CASSLSGVGTGELFF	TGTGCCAGCAGCTTATCAGGGGTTGGCACCGGGGAGCTGTTTTTT
TRBV24-1	TRBJ2-1	TRBD2	15	NA	CATSDTSGLANEQFF	TGTGCCACCAGTGACACCTCGGGACTAGCGAATGAGCAGTTCTTC
TRBV14	TRBJ2-3	NA	14	NA	CASSQARREDTQYF	TGTGCCAGCAGCCAAGCGAGGAGGGAGGATACGCAGTATTTT
TRBV5-5	TRBJ1-1	NA	14	few	CASRRGLMNTEAFF	TGTGCCAGCAGACGTGGACTTATGAACACTGAAGCTTTCTTT
TRBV4-2	TRBJ2-1	TRBD2	17	few	CASSQDLERDPPNEQFF	TGTGCCAGCAGCCAAGATCTGGAGCGGGACCCTCCCAATGAGCAGTTCTTC
TRBV28	TRBJ2-4	NA	12	NA	CEAALAKNIQYF	TGTGAAGCGGCTCTAGCCAAAAACATTCAGTACTTC
TRBV7-2	TRBJ2-3	TRBD2	15	NA	CASSTRTSATDTQYF	TGTGCCAGCAGCACCCGGACTAGCGCCACAGATACGCAGTATTTT
TRBV18	TRBJ2-1	TRBD2	20	NA	CASSRLGTSGRGGSYNEQFF	TGTGCCAGCTCACGCCTCGGGACTAGCGGGAGAGGAGGCTCCTACAATGAGCAGTTCTTC
TRBV6-5	TRBJ2-1	NA	15	NA	CASSYGMRAGNEQFF	TGTGCCAGCAGTTACGGAATGAGGGCCGGAAATGAGCAGTTCTTC
TRBV29-1	TRBJ2-7	TRBD1	13	NA	CSVVEDRAAEQYF	TGCAGCGTTGTTGAGGACAGGGCGGCCGAGCAGTACTTC
TRBV3-1/TRBV3-2	TRBJ2-3	NA	15	once	CASSQDRYPTDTQYF	TGTGCCAGCAGCCAAGATAGATACCCCACAGATACGCAGTATTTT
TRBV18	TRBJ2-2	TRBD1	16	NA	CASSLRQGADTGELFF	TGTGCCAGCTCACTTCGACAGGGGGCGGACACCGGGGAGCTGTTTTTT
TRBV2	TRBJ2-7	NA	14	NA	CASSYPGVSYEQYF	TGTGCCAGCTCTTACCCGGGAGTATCGTACGAGCAGTACTTC
TRBV2	TRBJ1-1	TRBD1	13	NA	CASRGDRGTEAFF	TGTGCCAGCAGAGGGGACAGGGGGACTGAAGCTTTCTTT
TRBV10-3	TRBJ1-1	TRBD1	16	NA	CAISESETGMNTEAFF	TGTGCCATCAGTGAGTCTGAGACAGGGATGAACACTGAAGCTTTCTTT
TRBV28	TRBJ2-3	NA	13	NA	CASSSGATDTQYF	TGTGCCAGCAGTTCCGGAGCCACAGATACGCAGTATTTT
TRBV5-1	TRBJ2-3	TRBD2	19	NA	CASRPYRAGAPGGTDTQYF	TGCGCCAGCAGACCATATCGAGCGGGAGCCCCAGGAGGCACAGATACGCAGTATTTT
TRBV14	TRBJ1-2	NA	15	once	CASSQDANANGGYTF	TGTGCCAGCAGCCAAGATGCGAACGCTAACGGTGGCTACACCTTC
TRBV4-2	TRBJ1-2	NA	15	NA	CASSHESGLNYGYTF	TGTGCCAGCAGCCACGAATCGGGACTAAACTATGGCTACACCTTC
TRBV12-3/TRBV12-4	TRBJ2-3	NA	13	NA	CASSPSSTDTQYF	TGTGCCAGCAGCCCCTCTAGCACAGATACGCAGTATTTT
TRBV15	TRBJ2-2	TRBD2	17	few	CATSGRTSGVNTGELFF	TGTGCCACCAGCGGTAGGACTAGCGGGGTGAACACCGGGGAGCTGTTTTTT
TRBV7-3	TRBJ2-5	TRBD2	13	few	CASSPTSEETQYF	TGTGCCAGCAGTCCTACTAGCGAGGAGACCCAGTACTTC
TRBV7-2	TRBJ1-6	NA	17	NA	CASSSSWSGDGDSPLHF	TGTGCCAGCAGCTCCTCTTGGTCGGGGGACGGCGATTCACCCCTCCACTTT
TRBV6-2/TRBV6-3	TRBJ1-4	TRBD1	15	NA	CASTPYGDRHEKLFF	TGTGCCAGCACCCCATACGGGGACAGACATGAAAAACTGTTTTTT
TRBV5-1	TRBJ1-2	NA	15	NA	CASSLALGQSYGYTF	TGCGCCAGCAGCTTGGCCTTAGGACAGTCCTATGGCTACACCTTC
TRBV6-6	TRBJ2-1	NA	16	NA	CASSYSRERSYNEQFF	TGTGCCAGCAGTTACTCTCGGGAGCGGTCCTACAATGAGCAGTTCTTC
TRBV3-1/TRBV3-2	TRBJ2-7	NA	17	NA	CASSQAYWGGNSYEQYF	TGTGCCAGCAGCCAAGCCTACTGGGGCGGGAATTCCTACGAGCAGTACTTC
TRBV28	TRBJ1-1	NA	13	NA	CASSSGQLTEAFF	TGTGCCAGCAGTTCCGGACAGCTCACTGAAGCTTTCTTT
TRBV15	TRBJ1-3	NA	16	NA	CATSREGRSPRNTIYF	TGTGCCACCAGCAGAGAAGGCAGGTCGCCGAGAAACACCATATATTTT
TRBV30	TRBJ1-3	NA	13	NA	CAWTSGPGNTIYF	TGTGCCTGGACCTCGGGCCCGGGGAACACCATATATTTT
TRBV19	TRBJ1-5	NA	17	NA	CASSIASGQGLNQPQHF	TGTGCCAGTAGTATAGCGTCAGGGCAGGGGCTCAATCAGCCCCAGCATTTT
TRBV4-1	TRBJ1-1	TRBD1	17	few	CASSQGKLDRGYTEAFF	TGCGCCAGCAGCCAGGGGAAACTAGACAGGGGATACACTGAAGCTTTCTTT
TRBV6-2/TRBV6-3	TRBJ2-7	NA	14	NA	CASSRLVHLYEQYF	TGTGCCAGCAGTCGACTAGTCCATCTCTACGAGCAGTACTTC
TRBV5-1	TRBJ2-2	NA	15	NA	CASSIRQGRAGELFF	TGCGCCAGCAGCATCCGACAGGGGAGGGCCGGGGAGCTGTTTTTT
TRBV19	TRBJ2-5	TRBD1	15	NA	CASSTGTGYLETQYF	TGTGCCAGTAGTACCGGGACAGGGTATCTGGAGACCCAGTACTTC
TRBV4-1	TRBJ1-5	TRBD1	18	NA	CASSQPGQGAGINQPQHF	TGCGCCAGCAGCCAACCGGGACAGGGGGCTGGAATCAATCAGCCCCAGCATTTT
TRBV29-1	TRBJ2-3	TRBD2	13	NA	CSAEGLADDTQYF	TGCAGCGCTGAGGGACTAGCAGACGATACGCAGTATTTT
TRBV5-1	TRBJ2-1	TRBD2	18	NA	CASSLGTSGLGSYNEQFF	TGCGCCAGCAGCTTAGGGACTAGCGGGCTGGGCTCCTACAATGAGCAGTTCTTC
TRBV19	TRBJ2-3	TRBD2	16	NA	CASSMFETSGTDTQYF	TGTGCCAGTAGTATGTTCGAGACTAGCGGAACAGATACGCAGTATTTT
TRBV28	TRBJ2-5	TRBD2	17	NA	CASSPGTSGRVEETQYF	TGTGCCAGCAGTCCCGGGACTAGCGGGAGGGTTGAGGAGACCCAGTACTTC
TRBV28	TRBJ1-1	NA	15	once	CASKLYRGRNTEAFF	TGTGCCAGCAAGTTGTATAGGGGGAGGAACACTGAAGCTTTCTTT
TRBV11-2	TRBJ1-6	TRBD1	17	NA	CASSLDKNRQGGEPLHF	TGTGCCAGCAGCTTAGATAAAAATAGGCAGGGGGGTGAACCCCTCCACTTT
TRBV7-3	TRBJ2-5	TRBD1	14	NA	CASSRTGNQETQYF	TGTGCCAGCAGTCGGACAGGGAACCAAGAGACCCAGTACTTC
TRBV30	TRBJ2-7	TRBD2	17	NA	CAWSVSGRFSSAYEQYF	TGTGCCTGGAGTGTTAGCGGGAGGTTTTCGTCGGCCTACGAGCAGTACTTC
TRBV9	TRBJ1-2	NA	12	NA	CASSVDFYGYTF	TGTGCCAGCAGCGTAGACTTCTATGGCTACACCTTC
TRBV3-1/TRBV3-2	TRBJ1-1	NA	13	few	CASSQEAGGEAFF	TGTGCCAGCAGCCAAGAAGCTGGAGGGGAAGCTTTCTTT
TRBV7-8	TRBJ2-3	TRBD2	16	once	CASSSGTSWSTDTQYF	TGTGCCAGCAGCTCGGGGACTAGCTGGAGCACAGATACGCAGTATTTT
TRBV6-1	TRBJ2-7	TRBD2	16	NA	CASSEYRASGSYEQYF	TGTGCCAGCAGTGAATATCGGGCTAGCGGGAGCTACGAGCAGTACTTC
TRBV5-1	TRBJ1-1	NA	14	NA	CASSPTTANTEAFF	TGCGCCAGCAGCCCAACGACAGCTAACACTGAAGCTTTCTTT
TRBV5-1	TRBJ2-7	TRBD2	16	few	CASSLAGSGRTYEQYF	TGCGCCAGCAGCTTGGCCGGTAGCGGGAGAACCTACGAGCAGTACTTC
TRBV30	TRBJ2-7	NA	13	NA	CAWSVQLGGEQYF	TGTGCCTGGAGTGTACAATTGGGGGGCGAGCAGTACTTC
TRBV29-1	TRBJ1-5	NA	13	NA	CSTLTGSNQPQHF	TGCAGCACCCTGACAGGATCCAATCAGCCCCAGCATTTT